This T cell receptor (beta chain) was obtained from a study of blood T cell repertoires in COVID-19. Assay used: immunoSEQ multiplex PCR; TCRdb lists only in-frame clones, some missing. Of tens of thousands of clones listed, 78% are singletons. This CDR3 is built from 15 residues. Germline V gene sequence: CDR1 MNHEY, CDR2 SVGAGI. V shed 6 bases, J shed 7 bases, and the junction held 9 bases outside the gene matches. Seattle enrolled patients during active infection and tracked them longitudinally. The TCR originated in a man aged 55 to 70 with COVID-19, enrolled during active disease. The genes are TRBV6-5 and TRBJ2-7, with 13 positions matching TRBD2. Sequencing input: peripheral blood. This CDR3 is CASRRPLLAGGEQYF. CDR3 in DNA: TGTGCCAGCAGGCGCCCCCTACTAGCGGGAGGGGAGCAGTACTTC.